This entry lists 12 T cell receptor beta chains sequenced from one sample in a study of blood T cells in healthy people across ages. A J-beta primer mix and a sample-barcoded 5' primer were used in a second PCR of roughly 6 to 12 cycles. TCRdb recomputed calls from the 5' RACE reads with MiXCR, one row per CDR3 protein. The sample records about 680,000 distinct CDR3 sequences, around 49% being singletons. The sample consisted of blood. The receptors were sampled from a woman aged 55-70 years in good health.

The rearrangement links TRBV20-1 to TRBJ2-3; D is tentatively TRBD1 or TRBD2 (5 bases each). The CDR3 spans 13 residues. V was shortened by 3 bases and J by 9 bases, with 16 bases between the two germline ends. The V gene's germline CDR1 is DFQATT and CDR2 SNEGSKA (reference sequence). CDR3 loop: CSASPGRGKTQYF. The CDR3 nucleotides are TGCAGTGCTAGCCCGGGACGTGGAAAGACGCAGTATTTT.

The J gene is TRBJ1-5, the V gene TRBV20-1, with 7 bases that match TRBD1. CDR1 is DFQATT, CDR2 SNEGSKA, per germline (reference sequence). The ends lost 3 bases at V and 5 bases at J; junction bases unmatched: 7. This CDR3 is 14 amino acids long. This CDR3 reads CSARGGQFHQPQHF. CDR3 nucleotides: TGCAGTGCTAGGGGGGGACAGTTCCATCAGCCCCAGCATTTT.

This clonotype was counted only a few times. This sequence joins TRBV7-2 and TRBJ1-2, with D unresolved. Germline V gene sequence: CDR1 SGHTA, CDR2 FQGNSA. CDR3 length: 13 amino acids. Trimming left V 5 bases short and J 3 bases short, with 10 bases between. The CDR3 protein is CASSLLTDYGYTF. The CDR3 DNA reads TGTGCCAGCAGCCTCTTGACGGACTATGGCTACACCTTC.

This chain connects TRBV15 to TRBJ2-1; no firm D call. This CDR3 has 13 amino acids. V lost 5 bases to trimming and J lost 8 bases, with 13 bases between them. Germline V lookup: CDR1 LNHNV, CDR2 YYDKDF (reference sequence). The CDR3 loop reads CATSPRIADEQFF. Written as DNA, the CDR3 is TGTGCCACCAGCCCACGGATTGCGGATGAGCAGTTCTTC.

CDR3 in DNA: TGTGCCAGCAGCCAAGATGAGATGGGGACAGTCTGCGATCAGCCCCAGCATTTT. This gives the protein CASSQDEMGTVCDQPQHF. The chain recombines TRBV3-1 with TRBJ1-5; 7 nucleotides line up with TRBD1. The CDR3 loop spans 18 amino acids. Germline V gene lookup returns CDR1 LGHDT and CDR2 YNNKEL (reference sequence). J was trimmed by 5 bases and V by 0 bases; bases with no gene match: 13.

This clonotype was counted only a few times. This chain links TRBV7-2 with TRBJ2-7, with D tentatively TRBD2 (6 bases). This CDR3 has 14 amino acids. Germline CDR1 and CDR2: SGHTA and FQGNSA. Between the trimmed V and J ends, which lost 5 bases and 7 bases, there was a span of 18 bases. CDR3 nucleotide sequence: TGTGCCAGCAGCGCGGGGACCGCTTATAATGAGCAGTACTTC. Amino acid sequence: CASSAGTAYNEQYF.

The chain employs TRBV28 and TRBJ2-3; D might be TRBD1 or TRBD2, each matching 6 bases. V lost 8 bases to trimming and J lost 1 base, with 16 bases between them. The CDR3 loop spans 15 amino acids. In germline, CDR1 is MDHEN, CDR2 SYDVKM. In DNA form, the CDR3 reads TGTGCCAGCTCAGAGGGGGGCGGGGGCACAGATACGCAGTATTTT. It translates to CASSEGGGGTDTQYF.

The chain joins TRBV6-6 to TRBJ1-6; the D gene is possibly TRBD1 (5 bases). The germline V gene has CDR1 MNHNY and CDR2 SVGAGI (reference sequence). There are 13 residues in the CDR3. V lost 8 bases, J lost 14 bases, and 19 bases lay in between. This CDR3 reads CASEGAEVMALHF. The CDR3 bases are TGTGCCAGCGAAGGGGCGGAGGTCATGGCCCTCCACTTT.

This clonotype was seen repeatedly, ten times or more. The J gene is TRBJ2-7, the V gene TRBV9; 9 positions agree with TRBD2. Germline-derived CDR1 and CDR2 are SGDLS and YYNGEE. The CDR3 is 14 residues long. V was clipped by 2 bases and J by 1 base; unmatched bases: 1. The CDR3 nucleotides are TGTGCCAGCAGCGTGACTAGCGGTTCCTACGAGCAGTACTTC. Its protein is CASSVTSGSYEQYF.

Details on this clonotype: A read error may account for a junction end that differs from germline. The chain employs TRBV16 and TRBJ1-4, with D uncertain. The V gene's germline CDR1 is KGHSY and CDR2 FQNENV. This CDR3 has 15 residues. The CDR3 nucleotides are TGTGCCAGCAGCCAATCGGGTCGTATAAATGAAAAACAGTTTTTT. Protein sequence: CASSQSGRINEKQFF.

The V call is TRBV29-1, the J call TRBJ2-1, with 11 bases fitting TRBD2. CDR3 length: 14 amino acids. Germline V gene data show CDR1 as SQVTM and CDR2 as ANQGSEA. Trimming took 7 bases from V and 9 from J; bases not matched to a gene: 11. Here the CDR3 reads CSAGLAGGRSEQFF. The CDR3 DNA is TGCAGCGCTGGCCTAGCGGGAGGAAGGAGTGAGCAGTTCTTC.

This clonotype appeared once. The V and J genes are TRBV20-1 and TRBJ2-3; 9 bases map to TRBD2. With 6 bases clipped from V and 4 bases from J, the junction kept 11 bases outside the gene matches. This CDR3 contains 15 residues. Germline CDR1 DFQATT, CDR2 SNEGSKA (reference sequence). In DNA, the CDR3 is TGCAGTGCCCCAATAGCGGGAGATGTGGCAGATACGCAGTATTTT. Amino acids: CSAPIAGDVADTQYF.